One sample yielded the 25 T cell receptor beta chains listed below, sequenced in a study. TCRdb re-called the reads with MiXCR, one entry per CDR3 protein. The sample has roughly 1,800 distinct CDR3 sequences, roughly 26% seen once. The sequenced material came from CD8+ T cells (not recorded whether cultured). These receptors originate from a female donor.

By share, this clonotype counts as medium-sized. The chain uses TRBV9 and TRBJ1-2; TRBD1 aligns across 7 bases. Looked up from germline, CDR1 is SGDLS and CDR2 is YYNGEE. The CDR3 length is 14 residues. J gave up 4 bases and V 2 bases, and 5 bases lay outside the gene matches. The DNA for the CDR3 is TGTGCCAGCAGCGTGGACAGGCTAGGCTATGGCTACACCTTC. This translates into CASSVDRLGYGYTF.

This clonotype was observed a few times. A much bigger clone sits one base away, suggesting this may be a read error. CDR3 residues: CAGSYSSGEPQHF. The CDR3 region has the DNA TGTGCCGGCAGTTACTCATCCGGGGAGCCCCAGCATTTT. This chain joins TRBV6-6 and TRBJ1-5; D remains ambiguous. CDR1 is MNHNY and CDR2 is SVGAGI in the germline V gene (reference sequence). The CDR3 totals 13 residues.

This clonotype was found many times. This sequence may be a read error, since a much larger clone differs from it by one base. The chain has TRBV28 and TRBJ2-3; D is possibly TRBD1 or TRBD2 (5 bases each). Germline V gives CDR1 MDHEN, CDR2 SYDVKM. The CDR3 sequence is 13 residues long. The V and J ends lost 9 bases and 7 bases respectively, with 17 bases between them. The CDR3 spells CASQREGVNTQYF. The CDR3 DNA reads as TGTGCCAGTCAACGGGAAGGGGTAAATACGCAGTATTTT.

Concerning this clonotype: The germline gene is not matched at one end of the junction; a read error may be the cause. The chain carries TRBV9 and TRBJ1-1, with a weak D call TRBD1 (5 bases). There are 14 residues in the CDR3. Per the germline V gene, CDR1 is SGDLS and CDR2 is YYNGEE. CDR3 nucleotide sequence: TGTGCCAGCAGCCCAGTACAGGAGAACGCTGAAGCTTTCTTT. This gives the protein CASSPVQENAEAFF.

Sample share makes this clonotype large. The chain carries TRBV5-5 and TRBJ2-1, with D hard to call. CDR1 and CDR2 from the germline V gene are SGHKS and YYEKEE (reference sequence). V dropped 4 bases and J dropped 2 bases, with 13 bases sitting between them. The CDR3 spans 15 residues. DNA for the CDR3: TGTGCCAGCAGCCCGCTCTTGTCTACCTACAATGAGCAGTTCTTC. Translation gives CASSPLLSTYNEQFF.

This clonotype counts as medium-sized (0.01 to 0.1%). V gene TRBV4-1 combines with J gene TRBJ2-7, with a possible D match to TRBD1 (7 bases). The germline gives CDR1 MGHRA, CDR2 YSYEKL. CDR3 length: 12 amino acids. Trimming took 1 base from V and 7 from J, leaving 8 bases between them. The CDR3 region has the DNA TGCGCCAGCAGCCAAGCAGGGGGGGAGCAGTACTTC. Translated, it gives CASSQAGGEQYF.

The J gene is TRBJ2-1, the V gene TRBV30, with D perhaps TRBD1 (8 bases). The CDR3 is 14 residues long. CDR1 is GTSNPN and CDR2 is SVGIG in the germline V gene (reference sequence). V was cut by 0 bases and J by 12 bases, with 18 bases left in between. The CDR3: CAWSVVAGGGGQFF. In DNA form, the CDR3 reads TGTGCCTGGAGTGTGGTAGCAGGGGGCGGGGGGCAGTTCTTC.

Turning to this clonotype: A junction boundary mismatches the germline segment, possibly from a read error. The rearrangement uses TRBV4-3 and TRBJ1-1, with unresolved D. The CDR3 is 15 amino acids. The germline V gene encodes CDR1 LGHNA and CDR2 YSLEER. DNA for the CDR3: TGCGCCAGCAGCCTACTAGTCGGCTGGAACACTCAAGCTTTCTTT. Translation gives CASSLLVGWNTQAFF.

In its sample, this clonotype was seen once. A read error may explain this, as a much larger clone is one base away. The rearrangement joins TRBV3-1 to TRBJ1-1; D is uncertain. The CDR3 is 13 residues long. Germline V lookup: CDR1 LGHDT, CDR2 YNNKEL (reference sequence). This CDR3 is CASSQAMNTGAFF. The CDR3 nucleotides are TGTGCCAGCAGCCAAGCGATGAACACTGGAGCTTTCTTT. Using reference TRBV3-1 and TRBJ1-1 for the parts outside the CDR3, the full variable domain is DTAVSQTPKYLVTQMGNDKSIKCEQNLGHDTMYWYKQDSKKFLKIMFSYNNKELIINETVPNRFSPKSPDKAHLNLHINSLELGDSAVYFCASSQAMNTGAFFGQGTRLTVV.

In regard to this clonotype: This may be a read error: a much more frequent sequence differs by one nucleotide. The chain joins TRBV6-2 or TRBV6-3 to TRBJ2-7; possibly TRBD2 for D (6 bases). Germline values: CDR1 MNHEY, CDR2 SVGEGT. Trimming took off 5 bases at V and 3 bases at J, with 8 bases between the two ends. This CDR3 is 12 amino acids long. CDR3 DNA: TGTGCCAGCAGTCGGGGACTCTACGAGCAGTACTTC. As protein: CASSRGLYEQYF.

This clonotype was detected a few times. Sequence at one end of the junction differs from germline and may be a read error. J is TRBJ2-7 and V is TRBV11-2; 8 bases are a match to TRBD2. CDR1 SGHAT and CDR2 FQNNGV come from the germline V gene. The CDR3 totals 16 residues. Here the CDR3 DNA reads TGTGCCGGCAGCCCTTGGGAGGCGGGAGGCGCCTACGAGCAGTACTTC. The encoded protein is CAGSPWEAGGAYEQYF.

This clonotype was recorded many times. A read error may be the cause here, since a much bigger clone is one base away. As DNA, the CDR3 is TGTGCCGGCAGTTCCACCACAGGGGTGGTCACTGAAGCTTTCTTT. This encodes CAGSSTTGVVTEAFF. The V and J genes are TRBV7-9 and TRBJ1-1, with 7 bases matching TRBD1. Germline CDR1 is SEHNR and CDR2 is FQNEAQ (reference sequence). CDR3 length: 15 amino acids.

By share, this clonotype ranks as medium-sized. V and J are TRBV5-5 and TRBJ2-7; TRBD1 agrees at 11 bases. V trimming: 3 bases; J trimming: 5 bases; junction bases outside the gene matches: 10. The germline gives CDR1 SGHKS, CDR2 YYEKEE (reference sequence). The CDR3 covers 16 residues. The CDR3 DNA reads TGTGCCAGCAGCTCCGTGGACAGGGGGCGCTTCGACGAGCAGTACTTC. Amino acids: CASSSVDRGRFDEQYF.

A remark on this clonotype: A much larger clonotype is one base distant, so this may be a read error. CDR3 protein: CASGYSGQGTDTQYF. CDR3 nucleotide sequence: TGTGCCAGCGGTTACTCGGGACAGGGAACAGATACGCAGTATTTT. The rearrangement links TRBV6-5 to TRBJ2-3, with 9 bases identical to TRBD1. This CDR3 comprises 15 residues. Germline assignment: CDR1 MNHEY and CDR2 SVGAGI.

This clonotype is termed medium-sized. The V call is TRBV7-6, the J call TRBJ2-1; D possibly uses TRBD1 or TRBD2 (5 bases each). V lost 3 bases and J 3 bases, leaving 15 bases between the germline ends. CDR1 SGHVS and CDR2 FNYEAQ come from the germline V gene. The CDR3 spans 16 residues. The CDR3 DNA reads TGTGCCAGCAGCTTCCTGAGGGACGGCCTCTACAATGAGCAGTTCTTC. This sequence encodes CASSFLRDGLYNEQFF.

In this sample, this clonotype is medium-sized. V gene TRBV29-1 combines with J gene TRBJ2-2, with D possibly TRBD2 on 5 matching bases. V shed 1 base and J shed 4 bases, with 10 bases lying between them. The germline CDR1 and CDR2 sequences are SQVTM and ANQGSEA. CDR3 length: 14 amino acids. The DNA of the CDR3 is TGCAGCGTTGAAGGAGGGTGGGGCACCGGGGAGCTGTTTTTT. This encodes CSVEGGWGTGELFF.

This clonotype was counted at least ten times. The rearrangement uses TRBV27 and TRBJ2-7, with 7 bases aligning to TRBD1. The CDR3 contains 13 residues. Germline CDR1 MNHEY, CDR2 SMNVEV (reference sequence). Trimming at V came to 6 bases and at J to 4 bases, leaving 6 bases not matched to a gene. This chain's CDR3 is CASSPRGLYEQYF. As DNA, the CDR3 is TGTGCCAGCAGCCCCAGGGGGTTATACGAGCAGTACTTC.

This clonotype is medium-sized (0.01 to 0.1%) in the sample. The chain employs TRBV5-6 and TRBJ2-7, with 8 bases fitting TRBD1. V lost 0 bases and J lost 0; bases outside the gene matches: 2. The germline gives CDR1 SGHDT, CDR2 YYEEEE. The CDR3 contains 15 residues. The CDR3 nucleotides are TGTGCCAGCAGCTTGGACAGGGGGAGCTCCTACGAGCAGTACTTC. This codes for CASSLDRGSSYEQYF.

This clonotype is medium-sized (0.01 to 0.1%) in the sample. This chain connects TRBV27 to TRBJ1-2; D is perhaps TRBD1 (6 bases). The CDR3 length is 15 residues. CDR1 and CDR2 (germline): MNHEY, SMNVEV (reference sequence). The V end was cut by 5 bases, the J end by 2 bases, with 15 bases between. CDR3 in DNA: TGTGCCAGCAGTCCCAACAGGGCGGGGAACTATGGCTACACCTTC. Translated, it gives CASSPNRAGNYGYTF.

As to this clonotype: A junction boundary mismatches the germline segment, possibly from a read error. This chain uses TRBV7-2 with TRBJ2-1; D call uncertain. Germline assignment: CDR1 SGHTA and CDR2 FQGNSA. The CDR3 covers 17 residues. The CDR3 DNA reads as TGTGCCGGCAGCTTGCTCCCCGATCCCACCTTCTTTTATGAGCAGTTCTTC. Translating it yields CAGSLLPDPTFFYEQFF.

Regarding this clonotype: It may be a read error: a sequence one base away is much more abundant. The J gene is TRBJ1-5, the V gene TRBV12-3 or TRBV12-4; D not certain. The better agreement between TRBJ2-3 and the DNA end casts doubt on the J call. The CDR3 is made up of 15 amino acids. In nucleotides, the CDR3 is TGTGCCAGCAGCCCATCGGGTCCGTCCAATCAGCCCCAGTATTTT. This translates into CASSPSGPSNQPQYF.

This clonotype was counted many times. The chain is built from TRBV2 and TRBJ2-1, with D possibly being TRBD1 or TRBD2 (5 bases each). Trimming removed 6 bases from V and 5 bases from J, with 11 bases in between. The CDR3 contains 13 residues. Germline loops: CDR1 SNHLY, CDR2 FYNNEI. CDR3 DNA sequence: TGTGCCAGCAGAGGTGGGGGAGACAATGAGCAGTTCTTC. Encoded protein: CASRGGGDNEQFF.

The chain combines TRBV5-1 with TRBJ2-1, with a tentative D call TRBD2 (5 bases). Trimming took 5 bases from V and 8 from J, leaving 8 bases between them. The CDR3 has 11 amino acids. Germline values: CDR1 SGHRS, CDR2 YFSETQ. For the CDR3, the DNA is TGCGCCAGCAGTTCGGACTATGAGCAGTTCTTC. It codes for CASSSDYEQFF.

Worth noting for this clonotype: A much more abundant neighbour one base away suggests this may be a read error. This chain connects TRBV2 to TRBJ2-7, with D maybe TRBD1 (5 bases). The germline V gene encodes CDR1 SNHLY and CDR2 FYNNEI. The CDR3 has 11 amino acids. For the CDR3, the DNA is TGTGTCAGCAGGGCCTCCTACGAGCAGTACTTC. Its protein product is CVSRASYEQYF.

Details on this clonotype: One junction end does not reproduce the germline sequence, and a read error may be involved. V gene TRBV11-2 combines with J gene TRBJ2-1; TRBD2 aligns across 11 bases. The CDR3 is made up of 17 amino acids. Germline V CDR1 and CDR2: SGHAT, FQNNGV. The CDR3 coding sequence is TGTTCCAGCGGCTTAGATGAATCCCTAGCGGGGGGCAATGAGCAGTTCTTC. This gives the protein CSSGLDESLAGGNEQFF. Combining the CDR3 with reference TRBV11-2 and TRBJ2-1 gives the whole variable domain EAGVAQSPRYKIIEKRQSVAFWCNPISGHATLYWYQQILGQGPKLLIQFQNNGVVDDSQLPKDRFSAERLKGVDSTLKIQPAKLEDSAVYLCSSGLDESLAGGNEQFFGPGTRLTVL.